The clone carrying this TCR beta chain was seen ten or more times. The antigen is unknown. Each diagnosis drew on symptoms, thyroxine, TRAb, thyroid ultrasound and orbital computed tomography findings. The sample is drawn from a study of T cells in Graves' hyperthyroidism and ophthalmopathy. The study, taken as a whole, reports: Before onset, ophthalmopathy was predicted by the model a median around 6 months earlier. In simple terms, a model built on 13 V-J features told ophthalmopathy apart from stable hyperthyroidism.

CDR1 and CDR2 from the germline V gene are SGHNT and YENEEA. With 1 base clipped from V and 7 bases from J, the junction kept 13 bases outside the gene matches. This CDR3 contains 17 residues. Template material for amplifying TCR beta CDR3 regions consisted of RNA transcripts. First-round RT-PCR targeting the TCR CDR3 was performed with the HTBI primer set. TCRdb reprocessed the multiplex PCR reads with MiXCR, giving one entry per CDR3 protein. Here the sample spans fewer than 350,000 distinct CDR3 sequences, 21% being singletons. The clonotype was recovered from a woman aged 45-60 years with Graves' hyperthyroidism. The chain joins TRBV11-3 to TRBJ2-1, with 7 bases that match TRBD1. Sequences were obtained from blood. In DNA, the CDR3 is TGTGCCAGCAGCTTAGGCTCTCCGGGACAGAAGAGGAATGAGCAGTTCTTC. Its translation: CASSLGSPGQKRNEQFF.